The sequence of this T cell receptor beta chain was determined in a study of monozygotic twins with cystic fibrosis. Study summary: With about 15 PCR cycles, barcoded libraries came from 2.5 to 3.5 micrograms of fragmented DNA. General study results and limits: Clonality was generally low (median roughly 0.01), higher in the most severe patients.

V lost 1 base and J lost 3, with 13 bases in between. CDR1 and CDR2 from the germline V gene are SGHTA and FQGNSA. This CDR3 contains 16 residues. This clone was seen just once. Its antigen is not identified. Clones were read by immunoSEQ multiplex PCR, and TCRdb kept only the in-frame ones, dropping some. The repertoire includes fewer than 25,000 clones, approximately 90% of them detected once, and less than 1.5% sits in the top ten. The gene calls are TRBV7-2 and TRBJ1-3; D is possibly TRBD1 (5 bases). This TCR was sampled from a woman aged 25 to 39 with cystic fibrosis. The specimen sequenced was blood. The CDR3 region has the DNA TGTGCCAGCAGCTTAGTGGCCCCGAGGGGTGGAAACACCATATATTTT. Amino acid sequence: CASSLVAPRGGNTIYF.